One sample yielded the 8 T cell receptor beta chains listed below, sequenced in a study of blood T cell repertoires in COVID-19. Profiling relied on immunoSEQ multiplex PCR, and the TCRdb table lists in-frame clones only, not all of them. This table has approximately 70,000 clones, approximately 83% appearing once. Sequencing was performed on peripheral blood. These receptors were taken from a man older than 75 with active or convalescent COVID-19.

V and J are TRBV28 and TRBJ1-5; D is uncertain. Germline V CDR1 and CDR2: MDHEN, SYDVKM. V lost 6 bases and J 2 bases, leaving 14 bases between the germline ends. CDR3 length equals 15 residues. CDR3 loop: CASSNDISGNQPQHF. The CDR3 DNA sequence: TGTGCCAGCAGCAATGACATATCTGGCAATCAGCCCCAGCATTTT.

This chain connects TRBV6-5 to TRBJ1-6, with 7 bases aligning to TRBD1. Germline V gene sequence: CDR1 MNHEY, CDR2 SVGAGI. The junction had 7 bases not matched to a gene; V was cut back by 10 bases and J by 7 bases. CDR3 length: 13 amino acids. The CDR3 nucleotides read TGTGCCATACGGACAGGAGGCAATTCACCCCTCCACTTT. This sequence encodes CAIRTGGNSPLHF.

The chain uses TRBV3-1 (or the pseudogene TRBV3-2) and TRBJ1-2; D unclear. The V and J ends lost 3 bases and 5 bases respectively, with 22 bases between them. Germline assignment: CDR1 LGHDT and CDR2 YNNKEL (reference sequence). The CDR3 is 17 residues long. The CDR3 protein is CASSHRRPVGSNYGYTF. DNA for the CDR3: TGTGCCAGCAGCCATAGAAGACCCGTGGGCAGCAATTATGGCTACACCTTC.

J is TRBJ1-6 and V is TRBV3-1 (or the pseudogene TRBV3-2); no definite D call. Trimming shortened V by 4 bases and J by 6 bases, and 13 bases separated the two germline ends. CDR3 length equals 15 residues. Per the germline V gene, CDR1 is LGHDT and CDR2 is YNNKEL (reference sequence). The CDR3, as DNA: TGTGCCAGCAGCCCTACTGGCGGACTTAATTCACCCCTCCACTTT. Amino acids: CASSPTGGLNSPLHF.

The chain recombines TRBV5-6 with TRBJ1-5; no reliable D call. Germline values: CDR1 SGHDT, CDR2 YYEEEE. The CDR3 loop spans 14 amino acids. V was trimmed by 5 bases and J by 3 bases, leaving 12 bases between them. The CDR3 region has the DNA TGTGCCAGCAGTGTTCGGGGTCCCAATCAGCCCCAGCATTTT. This encodes CASSVRGPNQPQHF. Based on the CDR3 plus reference TRBV5-6 and TRBJ1-5, the full variable domain is DAGVTQSPTHLIKTRGQQVTLRCSPKSGHDTVSWYQQALGQGPQFIFQYYEEEERQRGNFPDRFSGHQFPNYSSELNVNALLLGDSALYLCASSVRGPNQPQHFGDGTRLSIL.

The chain recombines TRBV5-1 with TRBJ2-7, with D possibly being TRBD1 (6 bases). CDR3 size: 14 residues. Trimming pared 4 bases from V and 2 bases from J, leaving 13 bases between. Germline CDR1 is SGHRS and CDR2 is YFSETQ. The CDR3, as DNA: TGCGCCAGCAGCCTTACGCCAGGGGCCTACGAGCAGTACTTC. It specifies CASSLTPGAYEQYF.

Concerning this clone itself: The junction departs from the called germline gene at one end, perhaps through a read error. This sequence joins TRBV14 and TRBJ2-7; perhaps TRBD1 as D (6 bases). Germline CDR1 is SGHDN and CDR2 is FVKESK. The length of the CDR3 is 13 residues. CDR3 sequence reads: CASSQDLQGLRNF. The CDR3 DNA reads TGTGCCAGCAGCCAAGATTTGCAGGGGCTTAGGAACTTC.

The chain has TRBV2 and TRBJ2-5; D may be TRBD1 (6 bases). This CDR3 is 13 amino acids long. Germline V CDR1 and CDR2: SNHLY, FYNNEI. Trimming stripped 2 bases from V and 6 bases from J, with 10 bases between. CDR3 sequence (DNA): TGTGCCAGCAGTGAATGGGGGCAGAAGACCCAGTACTTC. Translated: CASSEWGQKTQYF.